The sequence of this TCR beta chain was determined in a study of shared clonotypes between healthy human individuals. This clone was seen a single time. V trimming: 2 bases; J trimming: 9 bases; junction bases outside the gene matches: 19. The CDR3 has 17 amino acids. Germline lookup yields CDR1 MNHNS and CDR2 SASEGT. The repertoire was sequenced with immunoSEQ multiplex PCR; TCRdb's copy has only in-frame clones and lacks some. The sample includes some 350,000 clones, approximately 79% seen only once; the top ten take 10%. The sample was memory CD4+ T cells sorted from blood. Subset: CD45RA-negative fraction. This TCR was recovered from a man aged 25-40 years in good health. V is TRBV6-1 and J is TRBJ2-7; 7 bases are a match to TRBD2. Here the CDR3 reads CASSEMHSPGLTFWQYF. DNA for the CDR3: TGTGCCAGCAGTGAAATGCACAGCCCGGGACTAACTTTTTGGCAGTACTTC.